The present T cell receptor beta chain was sequenced within a study of CD8+CD57+ T cells in acquired aplastic anemia. Turning to the study itself: An average of roughly 2.9 ug of DNA was obtained from sorted CD4+ and CD8+ cells. Study conclusions and caveats: With respect to CD8+ Simpson's diversity, patients and controls did not differ significantly. Patients and controls shared over 25 CD8+ CDR3 sequences, highly expressed in patients.

Both TCR beta VDJ combination and CDR3 sequence profiling were carried out. Genomic DNA was the template for this profiling. Via MiXCR, TCRdb re-called the reads, giving one row per CDR3 protein. The sample has 150,000 to 200,000 distinct CDR3 sequences; 47% are singletons. The patients chosen for sequencing had shown expansion of CD8+CD57+ cells (detected by flow cytometry). Germline V gene data show CDR1 as SGHRS and CDR2 as YFSETQ. The CDR3 loop spans 21 amino acids. V was pared by 0 bases and J by 0 bases, with 15 bases of the junction left unmatched. In the case of this clonotype: As yet, its antigen is unknown.

The sequenced material came from sorted CD4+, CD8+, or CD8+CD57+ T cells (not recorded which) from PBMCs. This sequence joins TRBV5-1 and TRBJ2-1; the match to TRBD1 covers 10 bases. The source of this sequence is a human donor with aplastic anemia. CDR3 sequence: CASSLGSGTGAGMGSYNEQFF. The CDR3 nucleotides read TGCGCCAGCAGCTTGGGCTCCGGGACAGGGGCAGGCATGGGCTCCTACAATGAGCAGTTCTTC. The complete variable domain, with remaining parts taken from reference TRBV5-1 and TRBJ2-1, reads KAGVTQTPRYLIKTRGQQVTLSCSPISGHRSVSWYQQTPGQGLQFLFEYFSETQRNKGNFPGRFSGRQFSNSRSEMNVSTLELGDSALYLCASSLGSGTGAGMGSYNEQFFGPGTRLTVL.